This T cell receptor (beta chain) was recovered during a study of shared clonotypes between healthy human individuals. Overall study findings and caveats: All-four-donor shared clonotypes had higher generation probabilities than non-shared clonotypes did.

Note on this clone: The antigen is not known.

Execution of the assay was at deep level. TCRdb's table, derived via immunoSEQ multiplex PCR, lists solely in-frame clones and lacks some. Here the sample spans about 2.4 million clones, more than 85% being singletons. The CDR3 totals 16 residues. V was clipped by 4 bases and J by 3 bases, with 19 bases between them. Germline CDR1 is SGHAT and CDR2 is FQNNGV. Material for sequencing was naive CD4+ T cells from PBMCs. Subset specified: CD45RA+ positively selected. The chain combines TRBV11-2 with TRBJ2-7; no clear D. The origin of this receptor is a man between 18 and 35 years old in good health. Some clones in this sample may be carry-over from other donors' samples. DNA of the CDR3: TGTGCCAGCAGCTCGACGATGTCGGCCCAGCTCTACGAGCAGTACTTC. Translating gives CASSSTMSAQLYEQYF.